These 27 T cell receptor beta chains share one sample of origin, sequenced in a study of early T cells in non-severe SARS-CoV-2 infection. TCRdb re-derived calls from the 5' RACE reads in MiXCR, one entry per CDR3 protein. The table includes tens of thousands of distinct CDR3 sequences, about 4.9% detected once. The sequenced sample was whole blood, obtained at baseline. The receptors derive from an adult who was a healthcare worker with PCR-confirmed SARS-CoV-2 infection or an uninfected control (not recorded which).

This clonotype was seen more than once but under ten times. This sequence joins TRBV2 and TRBJ2-1, with D possibly being TRBD2 (7 bases). V was clipped by 6 bases and J by 5 bases, with 17 bases between them. This CDR3 contains 15 residues. Looked up from germline, CDR1 is SNHLY and CDR2 is FYNNEI. The CDR3 region has the DNA TGTGCCAGCAGAGTACAGGGAGGGAGAAACAATGAGCAGTTCTTC. It codes for CASRVQGGRNNEQFF.

This clonotype was observed at least ten times. The J gene is TRBJ2-5, the V gene TRBV5-5; TRBD1 aligns across 7 bases. Germline CDR1 and CDR2: SGHKS and YYEKEE (reference sequence). Trimming removed 1 base from V and 5 bases from J; junction bases left unmatched: 14. This CDR3 comprises 17 residues. CDR3 sequence (DNA): TGTGCCAGCAGCTTGCGAGGAATGGACAGGCCCTCTGAGACCCAGTACTTC. Its protein product is CASSLRGMDRPSETQYF.

In this sample, this clonotype turned up many times. V is TRBV28 and J is TRBJ2-7, with 8 bases that match TRBD1. Germline V gene data show CDR1 as MDHEN and CDR2 as SYDVKM. The junction had 7 bases not matched to a gene; V was cut back by 5 bases and J by 4 bases. The CDR3 consists of 14 residues. The CDR3: CASSAGTGLYEQYF. CDR3 nucleotides: TGTGCCAGCAGTGCGGGGACAGGCCTGTACGAGCAGTACTTC.

The V call is TRBV28, the J call TRBJ2-7; D remains ambiguous. The germline V gene encodes CDR1 MDHEN and CDR2 SYDVKM. The CDR3 sequence is 14 residues long. The V end lost 2 bases, the J end lost 2 bases, and 10 bases lay between the germline ends. The CDR3 sequence: CASSLHTQPYEQYF. The DNA of the CDR3 is TGTGCCAGCAGTTTACACACACAACCCTACGAGCAGTACTTC.

There are many counts of this clonotype. The CDR3 DNA sequence: TGTGCCAGCAGCTTAGATACGGCTAGCACAGATACGCAGTATTTT. Its translation: CASSLDTASTDTQYF. The chain employs TRBV11-3 and TRBJ2-3; D gene ambiguous. The V end lost 0 bases, the J end lost 0 bases, and 7 bases lay between the germline ends. The CDR3 totals 15 residues. Germline V gene lookup returns CDR1 SGHNT and CDR2 YENEEA. Combining the CDR3 with reference TRBV11-3 and TRBJ2-3 gives the whole variable domain EAGVVQSPRYKIIEKKQPVAFWCNPISGHNTLYWYLQNLGQGPELLIRYENEEAVDDSQLPKDRFSAERLKGVDSTLKIQPAELGDSAVYLCASSLDTASTDTQYFGPGTRLTVL.

This clonotype has a handful of counts. CDR3 nucleotides: TGTGCCAGCAGCGGATCCGGGACTAGCCTCTCTGAGCAGTTCTTC. It is translated as CASSGSGTSLSEQFF. The chain uses TRBV7-3 and TRBJ2-1; 9 bases map to TRBD2. Germline V gives CDR1 SGHTA, CDR2 FQGTGA. The CDR3 is 15 residues long. V shed 5 bases, J shed 9 bases, and the junction held 11 bases outside the gene matches.

This clonotype was picked up many times. The genes are TRBV7-8 and TRBJ2-5; D unresolved. Between the trimmed V and J ends, which lost 1 base and 1 base, there was a span of 13 bases. CDR3 length: 16 amino acids. From germline, CDR1 is SGHVS and CDR2 FQNEAQ. The CDR3 DNA is TGTGCCAGCAGCTTAGTTTTAACAGCCGCCCAAGAGACCCAGTACTTC. Protein product: CASSLVLTAAQETQYF.

The chain has TRBV6-5 and TRBJ2-1; no clear D. The germline gives CDR1 MNHEY, CDR2 SVGAGI. V gave up 2 bases and J gave up 10 bases, with 15 bases separating them. This CDR3 has 14 amino acids. The CDR3 here is CASSYEQRSSEQFF. CDR3 coding DNA: TGTGCCAGCAGTTACGAACAGCGAAGCAGCGAGCAGTTCTTC.

There are many counts of this clonotype. This chain joins TRBV18 and TRBJ2-3; D might be TRBD1 or TRBD2, each matching 5 bases. Trimming removed 1 base from V and 1 base from J, with 12 bases in between. The CDR3 runs 16 residues. CDR1 and CDR2 from the germline V gene are KGHSH and LQKENI. CDR3 bases: TGTGCCAGCTCACCACGGAGACCGGGGCGCACAGATACGCAGTATTTT. Protein sequence: CASSPRRPGRTDTQYF.

This clonotype appeared many times. The rearrangement uses TRBV7-2 and TRBJ2-2, with D possibly matching TRBD2 (6 bases). The germline gives CDR1 SGHTA, CDR2 FQGNSA. The CDR3 contains 16 residues. Trimming removed 2 bases from V and 4 bases from J, with 14 bases in between. CDR3 sequence reads: CASSLSTRGSTGELFF. The CDR3 bases are TGTGCCAGCAGCTTATCTACTCGGGGGAGCACCGGGGAGCTGTTTTTT.

This clonotype was found a few times. J is TRBJ1-1 and V is TRBV7-2, with D unresolved. CDR1 and CDR2 (germline): SGHTA, FQGNSA. The CDR3 is 13 residues long. V lost 1 base to trimming and J lost 4 bases, with 7 bases between them. The CDR3 nucleotides read TGTGCCAGCAGCTTAGGCGATGGCACTGAAGCTTTCTTT. Amino acid sequence: CASSLGDGTEAFF.

This clonotype showed up many times. This rearrangement joins TRBV5-1 to TRBJ1-4, with 9 bases identical to TRBD1. Trimming cost V 2 bases and J 8 bases; bases outside gene matches: 7. The CDR3 length is 15 residues. Germline V gene sequence: CDR1 SGHRS, CDR2 YFSETQ. In nucleotides, the CDR3 is TGCGCCAGCAGCTTTGGGGACAGGGAATTCGAAAAACTGTTTTTT. Its translation is CASSFGDREFEKLFF.

This clonotype showed up many times. The chain uses TRBV19 and TRBJ2-7; possible D gene TRBD1, 5 bases. Germline loops: CDR1 LNHDA, CDR2 SQIVND (reference sequence). V lost 0 bases and J 3 bases, leaving 15 bases between the germline ends. This CDR3 has 16 residues. The CDR3 sequence: CASSIDSGNLRYEQYF. For the CDR3, the DNA is TGTGCCAGTAGTATAGATTCAGGGAACCTTCGCTACGAGCAGTACTTC.

This clonotype was detected ten times or more. This rearrangement joins TRBV6-2 or TRBV6-3 to TRBJ2-7; D may be TRBD1 (6 bases). Trimming cost V 2 bases and J 6 bases, with 11 bases left between them. The CDR3 covers 13 residues. Germline CDR1 MNHEY, CDR2 SVGEGT. The CDR3 DNA is TGTGCCAGCAGTTACCAACAGGGCCGCGAGCAGTACTTC. It is translated as CASSYQQGREQYF.

This clonotype was seen at least ten times. This rearrangement joins TRBV11-2 to TRBJ2-7; no reliable D call. This CDR3 is 12 amino acids long. CDR1 and CDR2 from the germline V gene are SGHAT and FQNNGV. The ends were cut back, 0 bases at V and 7 bases at J, with 7 bases in the middle. The CDR3 nucleotides read TGTGCCAGCAGCTTAGATCTCGGAGAGCAGTACTTC. It is translated as CASSLDLGEQYF.

There are many counts of this clonotype. J is TRBJ2-7 and V is TRBV12-3 or TRBV12-4; D is unresolved. V lost 1 base and J 1 base, leaving 11 bases between the germline ends. The CDR3 is made up of 15 amino acids. The CDR3 loop is CASSLGSNPSYEQYF. CDR3 bases: TGTGCCAGCAGTTTAGGATCCAATCCATCCTACGAGCAGTACTTC.

The sample holds many counts of this clonotype. CDR3 protein: CASSLAAGTGGIDEQFF. The CDR3 DNA reads as TGTGCCAGCAGCTTAGCCGCCGGGACAGGGGGCATCGATGAGCAGTTCTTC. The rearrangement joins TRBV11-2 to TRBJ2-1; 12 bases map to TRBD1. Germline V gene data show CDR1 as SGHAT and CDR2 as FQNNGV. The CDR3 loop spans 17 amino acids. J was trimmed by 8 bases and V by 1 base; bases with no gene match: 9.

This clonotype came up many times. The chain combines TRBV20-1 with TRBJ2-1, with no clear D. The CDR3 is 14 amino acids. Germline CDR1 is DFQATT and CDR2 is SNEGSKA (reference sequence). Trimming cost V 1 base and J 0 bases, with 7 bases left between them. CDR3 bases: TGCAGTGCTAGAGCTAGAAACTCCTACAATGAGCAGTTCTTC. This translates into CSARARNSYNEQFF.

There are many counts of this clonotype. CDR3 amino acids: CASSSRDMFYEQFF. DNA for the CDR3: TGTGCCAGCAGCTCACGGGACATGTTTTATGAGCAGTTCTTC. The rearrangement links TRBV7-9 to TRBJ2-1; tentative D call: TRBD1 (6 bases). The CDR3 is made up of 14 amino acids. The V gene's germline CDR1 is SEHNR and CDR2 FQNEAQ (reference sequence). Trimming left V 4 bases short and J 8 bases short, with 15 bases between.

This clonotype was observed many times. V is TRBV7-2 and J is TRBJ2-1; 12 bases fit TRBD1. J lost 4 bases, V lost 5 bases, and 6 bases had no gene match. Germline assignment: CDR1 SGHTA and CDR2 FQGNSA. CDR3 length: 16 residues. In DNA, the CDR3 is TGTGCCAGCAGCCCGGGACAGGGGGCGCCTTACAATGAGCAGTTCTTC. It specifies CASSPGQGAPYNEQFF.

This clonotype was observed many times. The chain carries TRBV6-6 and TRBJ2-7; possible D gene TRBD1, 7 bases. V lost 7 bases and J lost 3, with 19 bases in between. The CDR3 is made up of 15 amino acids. Germline CDR1 and CDR2: MNHNY and SVGAGI (reference sequence). The CDR3, as DNA: TGTGCCAGCACCCTAGAGTGGCAGGGGGGCTACGAGCAGTACTTC. This sequence encodes CASTLEWQGGYEQYF.

This clonotype was detected ten times or more. CDR3 region: CASSMGYRDRETEAFF. As DNA, the CDR3 is TGTGCCAGTAGTATGGGATACCGGGACAGGGAAACCGAAGCTTTCTTT. The V gene is TRBV19, the J gene TRBJ1-1, with 9 nucleotides matching TRBD1. Trimming removed 3 bases from V and 8 bases from J; junction bases left unmatched: 13. Germline-derived CDR1 and CDR2 are LNHDA and SQIVND (reference sequence). The CDR3 has 16 residues.

This clonotype was recorded at least ten times. The V call is TRBV29-1, the J call TRBJ2-1; D is unresolved. Trimming pared 7 bases from V and 5 bases from J, leaving 9 bases between. Germline CDR1 reads SQVTM; CDR2 reads ANQGSEA. This CDR3 region has 11 residues. CDR3 region: CSGSRDNEQFF. The CDR3 DNA reads as TGCAGCGGGTCTAGGGACAATGAGCAGTTCTTC.

A few counts support this clonotype. V gene TRBV15 combines with J gene TRBJ1-5, with D maybe TRBD1 (5 bases). The CDR3 runs 14 residues. CDR1 and CDR2 (germline): LNHNV, YYDKDF (reference sequence). With 0 bases removed from V and 6 bases from J, the gap between germline ends came to 9 bases. The CDR3: CATSRDREAQPQHF. As DNA, the CDR3 is TGTGCCACCAGCAGAGACAGGGAGGCTCAGCCCCAGCATTTT.

This clonotype was detected ten times or more. The V and J genes are TRBV7-3 and TRBJ2-3; TRBD2 matches at 7 bases. The CDR3 is 16 amino acids. Per germline, CDR1 SGHTA and CDR2 FQGTGA. Losses at the gene ends were 5 bases for V and 6 bases for J; bases not matched to a gene: 14. The CDR3 loop is CASSASRSSGEDTQYF. CDR3 DNA: TGTGCCAGCAGCGCCAGCCGGTCGAGCGGGGAGGATACGCAGTATTTT.

This clonotype was counted at least ten times. The genes are TRBV6-5 and TRBJ2-1, with TRBD1 matching 8 bases. The germline V gene encodes CDR1 MNHEY and CDR2 SVGAGI. The CDR3 is made up of 13 amino acids. J gave up 9 bases and V 8 bases, and 9 bases lay outside the gene matches. The CDR3 spells CASGRQGATEQFF. For the CDR3, the DNA is TGTGCCAGCGGTAGGCAGGGGGCGACTGAGCAGTTCTTC.

This clonotype occurred many times. The chain joins TRBV12-3 or TRBV12-4 to TRBJ2-1; TRBD2 is a possible D gene (5 bases). This CDR3 comprises 14 residues. V was trimmed by 6 bases and J by 6 bases, leaving 15 bases between them. CDR3 DNA sequence: TGTGCCAGCAGCCCTAACAAGGAGGTCAATGAGCAGTTCTTC. Translating gives CASSPNKEVNEQFF.